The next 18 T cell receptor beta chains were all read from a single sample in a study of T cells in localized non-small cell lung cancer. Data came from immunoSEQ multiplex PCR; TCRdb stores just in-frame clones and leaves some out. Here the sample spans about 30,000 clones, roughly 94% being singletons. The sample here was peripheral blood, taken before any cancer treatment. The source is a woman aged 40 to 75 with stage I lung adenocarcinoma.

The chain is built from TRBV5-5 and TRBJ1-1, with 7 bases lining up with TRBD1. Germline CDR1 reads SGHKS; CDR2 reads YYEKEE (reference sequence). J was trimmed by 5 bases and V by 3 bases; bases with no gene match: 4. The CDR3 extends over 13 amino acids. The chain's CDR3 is CASSWGTETEAFF. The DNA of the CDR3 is TGTGCCAGCAGCTGGGGGACAGAGACTGAAGCTTTCTTT.

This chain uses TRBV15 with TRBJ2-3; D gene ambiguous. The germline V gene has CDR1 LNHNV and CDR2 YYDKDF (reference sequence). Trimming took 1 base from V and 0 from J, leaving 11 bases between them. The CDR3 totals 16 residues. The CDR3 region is CATSRGAETSTDTQYF. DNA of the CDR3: TGTGCCACCAGCAGAGGGGCAGAAACCAGCACAGATACGCAGTATTTT.

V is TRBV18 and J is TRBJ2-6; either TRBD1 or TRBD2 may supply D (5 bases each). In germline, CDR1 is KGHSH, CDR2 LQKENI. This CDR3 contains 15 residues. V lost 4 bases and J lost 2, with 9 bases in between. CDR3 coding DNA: TGTGCCAGCTCACACGGGACCGCTGGGGCCAACGTCCTGACTTTC. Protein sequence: CASSHGTAGANVLTF.

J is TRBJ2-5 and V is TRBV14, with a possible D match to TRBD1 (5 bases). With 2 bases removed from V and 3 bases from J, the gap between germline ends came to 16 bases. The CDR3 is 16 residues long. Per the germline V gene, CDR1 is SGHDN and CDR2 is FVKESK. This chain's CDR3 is CASSQPPDKDEETQYF. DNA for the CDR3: TGTGCCAGCAGCCAACCGCCGGACAAAGACGAAGAGACCCAGTACTTC.

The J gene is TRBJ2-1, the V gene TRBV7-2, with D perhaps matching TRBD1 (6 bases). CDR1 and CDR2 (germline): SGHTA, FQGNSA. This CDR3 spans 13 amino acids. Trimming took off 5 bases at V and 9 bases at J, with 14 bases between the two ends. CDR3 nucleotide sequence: TGTGCCAGCAGCCCGGACACAGGGACTGAGCAGTTCTTC. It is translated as CASSPDTGTEQFF.

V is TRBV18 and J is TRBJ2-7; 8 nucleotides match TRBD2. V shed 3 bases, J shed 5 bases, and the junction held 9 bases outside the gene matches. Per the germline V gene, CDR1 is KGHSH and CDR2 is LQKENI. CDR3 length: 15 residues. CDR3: CASSPSAGGNHEQYF. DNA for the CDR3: TGTGCCAGCTCACCCTCTGCGGGGGGCAATCACGAGCAGTACTTC.

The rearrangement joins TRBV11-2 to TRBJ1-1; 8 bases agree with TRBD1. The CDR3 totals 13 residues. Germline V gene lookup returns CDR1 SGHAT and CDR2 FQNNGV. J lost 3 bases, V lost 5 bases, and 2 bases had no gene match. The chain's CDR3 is CASSRQGYTEAFF. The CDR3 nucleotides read TGTGCCAGCAGCAGACAGGGGTACACTGAAGCTTTCTTT.

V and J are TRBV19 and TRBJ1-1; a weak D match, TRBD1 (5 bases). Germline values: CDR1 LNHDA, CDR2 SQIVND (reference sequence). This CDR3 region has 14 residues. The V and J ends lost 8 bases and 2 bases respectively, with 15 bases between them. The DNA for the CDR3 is TGTGCCAGTCGCACCGACAGAATTAACACTGAAGCTTTCTTT. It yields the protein CASRTDRINTEAFF.

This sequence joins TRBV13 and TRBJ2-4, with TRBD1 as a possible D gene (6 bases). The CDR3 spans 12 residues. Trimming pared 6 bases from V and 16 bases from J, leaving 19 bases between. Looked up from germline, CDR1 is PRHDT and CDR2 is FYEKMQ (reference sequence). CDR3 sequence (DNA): TGTGCCAGCAGTCTCCTCCCGGGACACCCATACTTC. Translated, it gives CASSLLPGHPYF.

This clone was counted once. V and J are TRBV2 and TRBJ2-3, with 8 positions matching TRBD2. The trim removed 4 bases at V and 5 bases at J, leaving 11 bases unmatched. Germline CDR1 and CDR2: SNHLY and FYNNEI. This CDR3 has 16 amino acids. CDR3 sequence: CASSAGSGGVGDTQYF. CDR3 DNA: TGTGCCAGCAGTGCCGGCAGCGGGGGCGTGGGAGATACGCAGTATTTT.

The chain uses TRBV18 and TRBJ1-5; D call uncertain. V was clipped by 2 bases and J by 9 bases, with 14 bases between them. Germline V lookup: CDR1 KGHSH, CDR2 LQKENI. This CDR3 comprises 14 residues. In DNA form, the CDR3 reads TGTGCCAGCTCACCAGGACGAAGCCAAGCGCCCCAGCATTTT. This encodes CASSPGRSQAPQHF.

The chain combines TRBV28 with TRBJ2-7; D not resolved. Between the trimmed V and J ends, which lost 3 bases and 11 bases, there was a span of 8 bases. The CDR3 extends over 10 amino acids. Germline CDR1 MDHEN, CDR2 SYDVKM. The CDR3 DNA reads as TGTGCCAGCAGTTTCCCGACGGAGTACTTC. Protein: CASSFPTEYF.

CDR3 amino acids: CASSLLDRDTGELFF. The CDR3 region has the DNA TGCGCCAGCAGCTTGTTGGACAGGGATACCGGGGAGCTGTTTTTT. The chain carries TRBV5-1 and TRBJ2-2, with 8 bases identical to TRBD1. The V and J ends lost 1 base and 5 bases, in that order; junction bases with no gene match: 4. This CDR3 has 15 residues. Looked up from germline, CDR1 is SGHRS and CDR2 is YFSETQ.

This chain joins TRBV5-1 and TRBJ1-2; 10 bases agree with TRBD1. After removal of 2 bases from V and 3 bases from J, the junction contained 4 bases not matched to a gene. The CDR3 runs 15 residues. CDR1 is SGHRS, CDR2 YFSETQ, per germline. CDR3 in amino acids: CASSLVGQGDYGYTF. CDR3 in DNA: TGCGCCAGCAGCTTAGTTGGACAGGGGGACTATGGCTACACCTTC.

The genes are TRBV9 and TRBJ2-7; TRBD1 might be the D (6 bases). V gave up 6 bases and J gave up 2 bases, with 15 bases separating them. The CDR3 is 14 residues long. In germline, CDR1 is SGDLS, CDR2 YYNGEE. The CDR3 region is CASTPGRGAYEQYF. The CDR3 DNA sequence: TGTGCCAGCACCCCGGGCAGGGGAGCCTACGAGCAGTACTTC.

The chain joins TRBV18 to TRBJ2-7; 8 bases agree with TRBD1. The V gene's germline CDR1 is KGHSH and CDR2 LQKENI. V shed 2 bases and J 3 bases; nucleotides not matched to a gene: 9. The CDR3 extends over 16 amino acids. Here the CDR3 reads CASSPYRDRSYYEQYF. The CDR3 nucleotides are TGTGCCAGCTCACCATACCGGGACAGGAGTTACTACGAGCAGTACTTC.

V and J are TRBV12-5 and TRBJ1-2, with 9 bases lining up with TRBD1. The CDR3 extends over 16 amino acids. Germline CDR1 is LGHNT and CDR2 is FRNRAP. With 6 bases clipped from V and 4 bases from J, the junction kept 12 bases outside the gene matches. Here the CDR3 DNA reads TGTGCTAGTGGCTGGGGCCCAGCGACAGGGGGCTATGGCTACACCTTC. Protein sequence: CASGWGPATGGYGYTF.

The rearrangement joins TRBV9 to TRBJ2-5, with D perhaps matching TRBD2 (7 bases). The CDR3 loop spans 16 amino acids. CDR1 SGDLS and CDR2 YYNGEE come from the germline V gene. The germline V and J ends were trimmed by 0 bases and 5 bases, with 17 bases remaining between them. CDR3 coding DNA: TGTGCCAGCAGCGTAGGGAGGTGGGGGGGCCTCGAGACCCAGTACTTC. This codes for CASSVGRWGGLETQYF.